Sequencing of this T cell receptor (beta chain) was carried out in a study of T cells in Graves' hyperthyroidism and ophthalmopathy. This CDR3 spans 15 amino acids. Germline-derived CDR1 and CDR2 are DFQATT and SNEGSKA (reference sequence). V was cut by 5 bases and J by 0 bases, with 17 bases left in between. RNA transcripts yielded amplified TCR beta CDR3 regions. The primer set for the first-round RT-PCR of the TCR CDR3 was HTBI. TCRdb processed the multiplex PCR reads anew with MiXCR; each CDR3 protein has one entry. The table records approximately 630,000 distinct CDR3 sequences, roughly 16% of them present only once. Patients counted as stable if ophthalmopathy did not develop within 18 months.

The sequence was collected from a woman aged 25 to 39 with Graves' hyperthyroidism. Sequenced sample: blood. The rearrangement uses TRBV20-1 and TRBJ2-7; D is perhaps TRBD2 (6 bases). CDR3 nucleotides: TGCAGTGCTCCCCTAGGTGGGAGGTCCTCCTACGAGCAGTACTTC. Amino acid sequence: CSAPLGGRSSYEQYF.